At least ten counts were recorded for the clone carrying this T cell receptor beta chain. This entry belongs to a study of neurological immune-mediated disorders. Documented time point: longitudinal time-point 3. The unsorted libraries were made from 2 million PBMCs kept at -80 C. One entry per CDR3 protein results from TCRdb running MiXCR on the 5' RACE reads. The table shows tens of thousands of distinct CDR3 sequences, with around 4.5% occurring only once. This receptor was identified in a woman aged 55-69 years with multiple sclerosis. The sample consisted of PBMCs.

This chain's CDR3 is CASSSPTSGNYNEQFF. DNA of the CDR3: TGTGCCAGCAGTTCCCCGACTAGCGGAAACTACAATGAGCAGTTCTTC. The chain links TRBV6-5 to TRBJ2-1, with 9 bases aligning to TRBD2. In germline, CDR1 is MNHEY, CDR2 SVGAGI. J gave up 3 bases and V 4 bases, and 7 bases lay outside the gene matches. This CDR3 is 16 amino acids long.